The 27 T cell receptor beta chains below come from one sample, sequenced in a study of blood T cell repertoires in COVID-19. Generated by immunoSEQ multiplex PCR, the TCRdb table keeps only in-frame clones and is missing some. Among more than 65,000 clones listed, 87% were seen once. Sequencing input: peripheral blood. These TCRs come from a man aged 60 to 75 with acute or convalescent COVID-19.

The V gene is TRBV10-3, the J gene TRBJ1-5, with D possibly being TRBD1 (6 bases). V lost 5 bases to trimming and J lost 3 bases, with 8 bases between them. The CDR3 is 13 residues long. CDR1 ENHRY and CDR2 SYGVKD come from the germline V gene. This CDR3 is CAISQGNNQPQHF. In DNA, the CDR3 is TGTGCCATCAGTCAGGGGAACAATCAGCCCCAGCATTTT.

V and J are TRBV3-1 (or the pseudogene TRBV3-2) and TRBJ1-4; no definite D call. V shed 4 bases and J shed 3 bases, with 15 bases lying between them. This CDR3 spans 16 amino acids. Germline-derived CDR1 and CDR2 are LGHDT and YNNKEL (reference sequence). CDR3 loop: CASSPFRTGANEKLFF. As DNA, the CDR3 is TGTGCCAGCAGCCCCTTTAGAACCGGGGCTAATGAAAAACTGTTTTTT.

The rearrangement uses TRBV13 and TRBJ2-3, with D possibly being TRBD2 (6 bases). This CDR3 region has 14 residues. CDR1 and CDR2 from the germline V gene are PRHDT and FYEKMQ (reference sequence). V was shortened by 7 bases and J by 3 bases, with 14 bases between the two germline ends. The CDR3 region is CASTEGLATDTQYF. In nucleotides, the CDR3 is TGTGCCAGCACAGAGGGCCTAGCGACAGATACGCAGTATTTT.

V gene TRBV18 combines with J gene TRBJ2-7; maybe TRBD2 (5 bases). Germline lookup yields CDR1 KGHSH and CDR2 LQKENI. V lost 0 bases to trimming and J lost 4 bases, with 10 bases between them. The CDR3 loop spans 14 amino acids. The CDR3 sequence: CASSPPVDSYEQYF. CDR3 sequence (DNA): TGTGCCAGCTCACCACCGGTGGACTCGTACGAGCAGTACTTC. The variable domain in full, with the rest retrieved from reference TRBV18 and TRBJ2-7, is NAGVMQNPRHLVRRRGQEARLRCSPMKGHSHVYWYRQLPEEGLKFMVYLQKENIIDESGMPKERFSAEFPKEGPSILRIQQVVRGDSAAYFCASSPPVDSYEQYFGPGTRLTVT.

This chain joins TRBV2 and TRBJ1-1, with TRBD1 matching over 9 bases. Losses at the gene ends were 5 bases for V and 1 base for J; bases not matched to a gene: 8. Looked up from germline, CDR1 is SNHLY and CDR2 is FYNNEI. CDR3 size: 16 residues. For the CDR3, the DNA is TGTGCCAGCAGTCGTACAGGGGGCGCTAGGAACACTGAAGCTTTCTTT. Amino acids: CASSRTGGARNTEAFF.

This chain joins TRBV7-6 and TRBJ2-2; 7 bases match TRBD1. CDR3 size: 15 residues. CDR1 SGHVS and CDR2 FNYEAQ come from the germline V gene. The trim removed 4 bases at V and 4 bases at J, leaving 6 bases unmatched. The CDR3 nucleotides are TGTGCCAGCAGCTATCGACAGGGTAGCACCGGGGAGCTGTTTTTT. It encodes CASSYRQGSTGELFF.

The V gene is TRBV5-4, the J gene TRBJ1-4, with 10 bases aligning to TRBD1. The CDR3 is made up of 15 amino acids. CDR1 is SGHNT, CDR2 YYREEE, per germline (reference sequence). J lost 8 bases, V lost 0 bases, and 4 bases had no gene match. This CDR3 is CASSLAGQGSEKLFF. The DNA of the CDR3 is TGTGCCAGCAGCTTGGCGGGACAGGGGAGCGAAAAACTGTTTTTT.

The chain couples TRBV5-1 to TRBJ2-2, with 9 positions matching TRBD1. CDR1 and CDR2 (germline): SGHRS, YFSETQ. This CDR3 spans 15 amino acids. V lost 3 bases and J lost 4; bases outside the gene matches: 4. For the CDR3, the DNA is TGCGCCAGCAGCTGGGGGACAGGGAGCACCGGGGAGCTGTTTTTT. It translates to CASSWGTGSTGELFF.

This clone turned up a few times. The CDR3 DNA is TGTGCCAGCAGCCAATTTCAGGGGGCGCGGAGTGGCTACACCTTC. Amino acid sequence: CASSQFQGARSGYTF. The J gene is TRBJ1-2, the V gene TRBV3-1 (or the pseudogene TRBV3-2); TRBD1 aligns across 8 bases. J lost 7 bases, V lost 2 bases, and 9 bases had no gene match. This CDR3 contains 15 residues. Germline CDR1 reads LGHDT; CDR2 reads YNNKEL (reference sequence).

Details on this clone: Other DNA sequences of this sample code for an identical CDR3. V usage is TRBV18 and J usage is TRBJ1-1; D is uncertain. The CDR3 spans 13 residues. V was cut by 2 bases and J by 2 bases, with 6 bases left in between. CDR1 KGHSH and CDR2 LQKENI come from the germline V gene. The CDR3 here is CASSPGGNTEAFF. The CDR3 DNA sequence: TGTGCCAGCTCACCAGGAGGAAACACTGAAGCTTTCTTT. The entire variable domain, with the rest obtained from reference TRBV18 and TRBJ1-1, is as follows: NAGVMQNPRHLVRRRGQEARLRCSPMKGHSHVYWYRQLPEEGLKFMVYLQKENIIDESGMPKERFSAEFPKEGPSILRIQQVVRGDSAAYFCASSPGGNTEAFFGQGTRLTVV.

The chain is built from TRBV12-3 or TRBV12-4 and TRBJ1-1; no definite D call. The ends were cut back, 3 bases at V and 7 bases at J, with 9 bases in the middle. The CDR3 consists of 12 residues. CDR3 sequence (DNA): TGTGCCAGCAGTTTTTTGGGAGATGAAGCTTTCTTT. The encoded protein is CASSFLGDEAFF.

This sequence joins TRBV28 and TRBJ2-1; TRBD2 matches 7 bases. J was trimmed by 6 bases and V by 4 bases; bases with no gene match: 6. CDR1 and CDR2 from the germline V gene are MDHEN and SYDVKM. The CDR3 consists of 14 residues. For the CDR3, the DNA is TGTGCCAGCAGTTCCTCCGGCGGGAGCAATGAGCAGTTCTTC. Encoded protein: CASSSSGGSNEQFF.

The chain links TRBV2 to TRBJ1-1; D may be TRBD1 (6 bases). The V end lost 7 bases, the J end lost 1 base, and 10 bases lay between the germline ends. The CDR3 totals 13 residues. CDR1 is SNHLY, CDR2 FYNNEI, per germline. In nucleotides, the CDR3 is TGTGCCAGCACAGGGGTTAGGAACACTGAAGCTTTCTTT. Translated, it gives CASTGVRNTEAFF.

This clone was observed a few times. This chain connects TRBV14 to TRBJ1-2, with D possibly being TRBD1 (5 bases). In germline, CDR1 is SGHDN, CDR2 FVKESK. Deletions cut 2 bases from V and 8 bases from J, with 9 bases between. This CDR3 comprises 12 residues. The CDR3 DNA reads TGTGCCAGCAGCCAAATTTCAGGGGGCTACACCTTC. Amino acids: CASSQISGGYTF.

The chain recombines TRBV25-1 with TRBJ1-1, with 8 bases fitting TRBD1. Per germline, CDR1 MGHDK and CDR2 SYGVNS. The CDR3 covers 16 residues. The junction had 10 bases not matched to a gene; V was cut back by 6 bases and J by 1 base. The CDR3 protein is CASRGMDREGNTEAFF. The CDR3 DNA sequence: TGTGCCAGCAGGGGCATGGACAGGGAGGGGAACACTGAAGCTTTCTTT.

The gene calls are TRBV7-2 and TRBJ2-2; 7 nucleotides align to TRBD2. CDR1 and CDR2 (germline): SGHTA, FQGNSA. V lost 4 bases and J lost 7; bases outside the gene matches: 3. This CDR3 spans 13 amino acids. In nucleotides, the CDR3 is TGTGCCAGCAGCTCGAGCGGGGTCGGGGAGCTGTTTTTT. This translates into CASSSSGVGELFF.

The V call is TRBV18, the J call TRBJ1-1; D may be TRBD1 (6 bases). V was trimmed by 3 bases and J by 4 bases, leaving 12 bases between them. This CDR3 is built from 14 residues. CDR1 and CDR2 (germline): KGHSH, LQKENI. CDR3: CASSPRQESTEAFF. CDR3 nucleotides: TGTGCCAGCTCACCGAGACAGGAGAGCACTGAAGCTTTCTTT.

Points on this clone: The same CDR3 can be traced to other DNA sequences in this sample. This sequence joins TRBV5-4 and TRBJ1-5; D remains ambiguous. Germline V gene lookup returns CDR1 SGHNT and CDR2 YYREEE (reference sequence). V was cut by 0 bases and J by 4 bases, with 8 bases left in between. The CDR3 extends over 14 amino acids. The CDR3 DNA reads TGTGCCAGCAGCTTGGCCGGCGGGAATCAGCCCCAGCATTTT. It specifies CASSLAGGNQPQHF.

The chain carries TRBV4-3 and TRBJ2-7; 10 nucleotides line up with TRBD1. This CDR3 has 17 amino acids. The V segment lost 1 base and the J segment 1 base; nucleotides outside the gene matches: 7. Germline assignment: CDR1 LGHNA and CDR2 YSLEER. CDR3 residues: CASSQGDRGRPSYEQYF. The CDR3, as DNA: TGCGCCAGCAGCCAAGGGGACAGGGGAAGGCCATCCTACGAGCAGTACTTC.

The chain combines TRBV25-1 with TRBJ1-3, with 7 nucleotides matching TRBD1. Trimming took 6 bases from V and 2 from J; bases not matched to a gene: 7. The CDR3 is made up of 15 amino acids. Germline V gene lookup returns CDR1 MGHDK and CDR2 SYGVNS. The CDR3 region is CASRSTGAAGNTIYF. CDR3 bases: TGTGCCAGCAGATCCACAGGGGCTGCTGGAAACACCATATATTTT.

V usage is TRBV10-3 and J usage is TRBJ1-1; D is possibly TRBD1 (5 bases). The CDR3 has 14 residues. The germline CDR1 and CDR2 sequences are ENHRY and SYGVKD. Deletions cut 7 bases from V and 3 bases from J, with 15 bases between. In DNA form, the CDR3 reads TGTGCCATCACCCGGGACCCGGGGGACACTGAAGCTTTCTTT. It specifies CAITRDPGDTEAFF.

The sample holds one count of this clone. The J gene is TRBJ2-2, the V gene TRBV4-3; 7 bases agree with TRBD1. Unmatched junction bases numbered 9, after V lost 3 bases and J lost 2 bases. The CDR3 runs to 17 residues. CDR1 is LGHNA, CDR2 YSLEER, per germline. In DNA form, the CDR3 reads TGCGCCAGCAGCCATCTAAGGGGGCAGACTAACACCGGGGAGCTGTTTTTT. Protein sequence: CASSHLRGQTNTGELFF.

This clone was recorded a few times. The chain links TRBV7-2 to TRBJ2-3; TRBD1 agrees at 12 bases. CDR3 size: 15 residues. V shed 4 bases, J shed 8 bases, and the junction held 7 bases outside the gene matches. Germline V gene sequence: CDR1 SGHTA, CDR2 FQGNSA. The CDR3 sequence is CASSSGTGGRSTQYF. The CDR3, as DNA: TGTGCCAGCAGCTCTGGGACAGGGGGCCGGAGTACGCAGTATTTT.

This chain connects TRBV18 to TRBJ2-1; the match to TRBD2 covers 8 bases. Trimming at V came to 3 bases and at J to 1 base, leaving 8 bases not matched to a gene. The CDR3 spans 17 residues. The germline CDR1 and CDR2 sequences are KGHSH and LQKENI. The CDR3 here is CASSPYGREVSYNEQFF. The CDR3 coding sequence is TGTGCCAGCTCACCCTACGGGCGGGAGGTATCCTACAATGAGCAGTTCTTC. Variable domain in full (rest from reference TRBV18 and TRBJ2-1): NAGVMQNPRHLVRRRGQEARLRCSPMKGHSHVYWYRQLPEEGLKFMVYLQKENIIDESGMPKERFSAEFPKEGPSILRIQQVVRGDSAAYFCASSPYGREVSYNEQFFGPGTRLTVL.

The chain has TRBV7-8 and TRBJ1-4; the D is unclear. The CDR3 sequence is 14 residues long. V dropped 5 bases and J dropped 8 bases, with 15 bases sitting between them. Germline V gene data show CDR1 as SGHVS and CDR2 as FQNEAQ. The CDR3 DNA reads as TGTGCCAGCAGCCTCACCCCGAGCGTAGAAAAACTGTTTTTT. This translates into CASSLTPSVEKLFF.

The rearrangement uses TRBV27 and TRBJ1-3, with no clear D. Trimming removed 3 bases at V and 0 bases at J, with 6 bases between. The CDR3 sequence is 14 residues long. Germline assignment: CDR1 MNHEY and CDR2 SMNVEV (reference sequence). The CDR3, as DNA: TGTGCCAGCAGTTTGGAGGGCTCTGGAAACACCATATATTTT. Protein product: CASSLEGSGNTIYF.

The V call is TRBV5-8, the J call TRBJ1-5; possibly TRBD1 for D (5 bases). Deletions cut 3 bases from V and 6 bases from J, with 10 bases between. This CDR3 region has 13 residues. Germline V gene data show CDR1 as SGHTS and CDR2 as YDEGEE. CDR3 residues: CASSSVGAQPQHF. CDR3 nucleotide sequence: TGTGCCAGCAGCTCAGTTGGGGCTCAGCCCCAGCATTTT.